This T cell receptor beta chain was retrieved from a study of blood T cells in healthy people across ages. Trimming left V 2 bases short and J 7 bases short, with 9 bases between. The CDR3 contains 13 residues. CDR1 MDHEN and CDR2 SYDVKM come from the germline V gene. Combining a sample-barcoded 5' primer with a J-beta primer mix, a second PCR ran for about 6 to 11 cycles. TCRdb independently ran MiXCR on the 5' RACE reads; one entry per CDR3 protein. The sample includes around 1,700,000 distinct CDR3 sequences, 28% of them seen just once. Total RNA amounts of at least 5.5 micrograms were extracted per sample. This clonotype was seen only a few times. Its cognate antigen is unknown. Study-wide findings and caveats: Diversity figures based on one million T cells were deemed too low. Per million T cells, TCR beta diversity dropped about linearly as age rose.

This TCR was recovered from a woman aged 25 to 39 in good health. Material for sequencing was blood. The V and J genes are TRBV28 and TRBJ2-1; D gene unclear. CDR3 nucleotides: TGTGCCAGCAGTTTACTACCTAATAATGAGCAGTTCTTC. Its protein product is CASSLLPNNEQFF.